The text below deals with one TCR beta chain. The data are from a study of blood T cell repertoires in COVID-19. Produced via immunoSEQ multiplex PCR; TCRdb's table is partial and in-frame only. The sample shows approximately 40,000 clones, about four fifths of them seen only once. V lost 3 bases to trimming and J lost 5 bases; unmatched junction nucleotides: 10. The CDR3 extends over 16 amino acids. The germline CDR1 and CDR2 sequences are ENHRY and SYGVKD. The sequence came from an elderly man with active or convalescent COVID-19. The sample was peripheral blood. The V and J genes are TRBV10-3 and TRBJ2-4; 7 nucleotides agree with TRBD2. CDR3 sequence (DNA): TGTGCCATCAGTGAAGAGAGGGACTATCCTCAAAACATTCAGTACTTC. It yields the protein CAISEERDYPQNIQYF.